This passage covers 27 T cell receptor beta chains from one sample sequenced in a study of regulatory T cells in long-lasting Graves disease. To make TCR beta libraries, researchers used iRepertoire HTBI primers and Arm-PCR of CDR3 regions. TCRdb processed the multiplex PCR reads anew with MiXCR; each CDR3 protein has one entry. Among around 420,000 distinct CDR3 sequences listed, 15% to 18% were seen once. This sample's time point: newly diagnosed GD, antithyroid drugs for less than 3 months. Researchers made the TCR library from RNA that was extracted from PBMCs. The sample was peripheral blood mononuclear cells (PBMCs), taken at new diagnosis, from a patient treated with antithyroid drugs. The source of these receptors is a female donor with Graves disease.

This chain links TRBV12-3 or TRBV12-4 with TRBJ2-7; 15 positions match TRBD2. CDR3 length: 16 residues. V shed 5 bases and J 2 bases; nucleotides not matched to a gene: 4. For the CDR3, the DNA is TGTGCCAGCAGTCCGCGGACTAGCGGGGGGGCCTACGAGCAGTACTTC. Translation gives CASSPRTSGGAYEQYF.

In this sample, this clonotype turned up many times. V and J are TRBV6-2 or TRBV6-3 and TRBJ2-1; 7 bases agree with TRBD2. The CDR3 is 15 amino acids. V was clipped by 0 bases and J by 7 bases; unmatched bases: 6. The germline V gene encodes CDR1 MNHEY and CDR2 SVGEGT. The CDR3 nucleotides read TGTGCCAGCAGTTACTCGACCAGGGAGGGAAATGAGCAGTTCTTC. It yields the protein CASSYSTREGNEQFF.

This clonotype was counted ten times or more. J is TRBJ2-1 and V is TRBV7-9; D might be TRBD2 (6 bases). From germline, CDR1 is SEHNR and CDR2 FQNEAQ (reference sequence). The CDR3 length is 15 residues. Trimming removed 5 bases at V and 1 base at J, with 12 bases between. The CDR3 here is CASSPGLPSYNEQFF. In nucleotides, the CDR3 is TGTGCCAGCAGCCCGGGACTCCCGTCCTACAATGAGCAGTTCTTC.

This clonotype was picked up many times. This chain links TRBV24-1 with TRBJ2-3, with 7 bases aligning to TRBD1. The germline CDR1 and CDR2 sequences are KGHDR and SFDVKD. Trimming cost V 6 bases and J 2 bases; bases outside gene matches: 4. The CDR3 consists of 14 residues. For the CDR3, the DNA is TGTGCCACCAGTTCGGACAGGACCACAGATACGCAGTATTTT. This encodes CATSSDRTTDTQYF.

The table lists this clonotype with many counts. The chain employs TRBV5-6 and TRBJ2-5; D not resolved. The CDR3 has 15 residues. V was clipped by 0 bases and J by 5 bases, with 14 bases between them. The V gene's germline CDR1 is SGHDT and CDR2 YYEEEE. The CDR3 protein is CASSLEWQPVETQYF. CDR3 coding DNA: TGTGCCAGCAGCTTGGAGTGGCAGCCGGTGGAGACCCAGTACTTC.

This clonotype was counted a few times. The CDR3 loop reads CASSQVRVSTDTQYF. CDR3 DNA: TGCGCCAGCAGCCAAGTCCGGGTGAGCACAGATACGCAGTATTTT. The chain is built from TRBV4-1 and TRBJ2-3; D gene ambiguous. With 1 base removed from V and 0 bases from J, the gap between germline ends came to 8 bases. In germline, CDR1 is MGHRA, CDR2 YSYEKL. The CDR3 length is 15 residues.

In this sample, this clonotype turned up a few times. The chain employs TRBV12-3 or TRBV12-4 and TRBJ2-1; 14 bases are shared with TRBD2. With V trimmed by 4 bases and J by 6 bases, 11 bases remained unmatched. The CDR3 sequence is 18 residues long. CDR3 nucleotide sequence: TGTGCCAGCAGTTCATCCCGACTAGCGGGGGGGCCGGTCAATGAGCAGTTCTTC. Its protein is CASSSSRLAGGPVNEQFF.

The sample holds many counts of this clonotype. The junction differs from germline at one of its ends, possibly a read error. The rearrangement links TRBV11-3 to TRBJ2-1; 7 positions agree with TRBD1. Germline V gene lookup returns CDR1 SGHNT and CDR2 YENEEA. The CDR3 extends over 14 amino acids. The CDR3 sequence: CASGLFEGANEQFF. The DNA for the CDR3 is TGTGCCAGCGGCTTATTCGAGGGGGCAAATGAGCAGTTCTTC.

This clonotype was counted many times. This chain links TRBV30 with TRBJ2-7; D is perhaps TRBD1 or TRBD2 (5 bases each). The V gene lost 3 bases and the J gene lost 3 bases, with 18 bases spanning the gap. Germline CDR1 is GTSNPN and CDR2 is SVGIG (reference sequence). This CDR3 has 15 residues. This CDR3 is CAWSPRGTGLYEQYF. CDR3 DNA: TGTGCCTGGAGCCCAAGAGGGACGGGCCTCTACGAGCAGTACTTC. The complete variable domain, with remaining parts taken from reference TRBV30 and TRBJ2-7, reads SQTIHQWPATLVQPVGSPLSLECTVEGTSNPNLYWYRQAAGRGLQLLFYSVGIGQISSEVPQNLSASRPQDRQFILSSKKLLLSDSGFYLCAWSPRGTGLYEQYFGPGTRLTVT.

This clonotype appeared a few times. V gene TRBV9 combines with J gene TRBJ1-2, with 7 positions matching TRBD1. This CDR3 spans 16 amino acids. V shed 3 bases and J 0 bases; nucleotides not matched to a gene: 8. CDR1 is SGDLS and CDR2 is YYNGEE in the germline V gene. CDR3 sequence reads: CASSEGGSGANYGYTF. The CDR3 nucleotides read TGTGCCAGCAGCGAAGGGGGCAGCGGAGCTAACTATGGCTACACCTTC.

The rearrangement links TRBV12-3 or TRBV12-4 to TRBJ2-7; no clear D. V was pared by 3 bases and J by 3 bases, with 12 bases between. There are 14 residues in the CDR3. Here the CDR3 reads CASSFTHTNYEQYF. CDR3 DNA sequence: TGTGCCAGCAGTTTCACCCACACAAACTACGAGCAGTACTTC.

The J gene is TRBJ2-7, the V gene TRBV5-5; weak D call: TRBD1 (6 bases). The germline V and J ends were trimmed by 4 bases and 6 bases, with 11 bases remaining between them. The CDR3 runs to 12 residues. The V gene's germline CDR1 is SGHKS and CDR2 YYEKEE (reference sequence). The CDR3 DNA is TGTGCCAGCAGCCGCAGGGGAGCCGAGCAGTACTTC. It specifies CASSRRGAEQYF.

This clonotype has only a few counts. The chain is built from TRBV12-3 or TRBV12-4 and TRBJ2-3; 7 bases map to TRBD2. V lost 4 bases and J lost 1; bases outside the gene matches: 2. The CDR3 length is 14 residues. CDR3 in amino acids: CASSWSGGTDTQYF. For the CDR3, the DNA is TGTGCCAGCAGTTGGAGCGGGGGCACAGATACGCAGTATTTT.

This clonotype was seen ten or more times. V usage is TRBV27 and J usage is TRBJ1-1; maybe TRBD1 (5 bases). This CDR3 contains 14 residues. Germline CDR1 and CDR2: MNHEY and SMNVEV (reference sequence). V shed 6 bases and J shed 1 base, with 12 bases lying between them. CDR3 loop: CASRAGAGNTEAFF. CDR3 nucleotides: TGTGCCAGCAGAGCCGGGGCGGGGAACACTGAAGCTTTCTTT.

The genes are TRBV12-3 or TRBV12-4 and TRBJ2-1; 8 nucleotides line up with TRBD2. This CDR3 has 16 residues. With 4 bases clipped from V and 5 bases from J, the junction kept 10 bases outside the gene matches. CDR3 sequence reads: CASSYQAGAGDNEQFF. CDR3 in DNA: TGTGCCAGCAGTTACCAAGCGGGGGCGGGGGACAATGAGCAGTTCTTC.

This chain uses TRBV10-1 with TRBJ2-7; D not certain. This CDR3 has 13 amino acids. Germline V CDR1 and CDR2: WNHNN, SYGVQD (reference sequence). V lost 3 bases and J lost 3, with 9 bases in between. In DNA form, the CDR3 reads TGCGCCAGCAGTGAAGGCAGTGACTACGAGCAGTACTTC. Its translation is CASSEGSDYEQYF.

This clonotype was counted many times. The chain has TRBV12-3 or TRBV12-4 and TRBJ2-2; D is unresolved. The CDR3 totals 13 residues. V was pared by 6 bases and J by 5 bases, with 10 bases between. The CDR3 loop is CASRPPGTGELFF. In DNA form, the CDR3 reads TGTGCCAGCAGACCCCCCGGGACCGGGGAGCTGTTTTTT.

In its sample, this clonotype was seen many times. This chain connects TRBV12-3 or TRBV12-4 to TRBJ1-5; 9 bases agree with TRBD1. The CDR3 consists of 15 residues. The J segment lost 6 bases and the V segment lost 6 bases, leaving 9 bases of the junction unmatched. The CDR3 is CASSLADRGSQPQHF. In nucleotides, the CDR3 is TGTGCCAGCAGCCTGGCAGACAGGGGGAGTCAGCCCCAGCATTTT.

This sequence joins TRBV6-2 or TRBV6-3 and TRBJ2-7; 11 bases map to TRBD1. The CDR3 sequence is 15 residues long. Germline V gives CDR1 MNHEY, CDR2 SVGEGT. The junction had 8 bases not matched to a gene; V was cut back by 5 bases and J by 5 bases. Written as DNA, the CDR3 is TGTGCCAGCAGTCCCCACGGGACAGGGGGGAACGAGCAGTACTTC. Protein: CASSPHGTGGNEQYF.

This clonotype has just a few counts. The chain combines TRBV2 with TRBJ2-2; 9 nucleotides agree with TRBD2. J gave up 5 bases and V 5 bases, and 3 bases lay outside the gene matches. This CDR3 has 14 residues. The V gene's germline CDR1 is SNHLY and CDR2 FYNNEI. CDR3 nucleotide sequence: TGTGCCAGCAGTAGGACTAGCGCGACCGGGGAGCTGTTTTTT. Its translation: CASSRTSATGELFF.

The V and J genes are TRBV29-1 and TRBJ2-7, with a possible D match to TRBD2 (5 bases). From germline, CDR1 is SQVTM and CDR2 ANQGSEA. The CDR3 is 14 residues long. Between the trimmed V and J ends, which lost 0 bases and 2 bases, there was a span of 11 bases. The DNA for the CDR3 is TGCAGCGTTGAAGATCGGTCCGGGACCTACGAGCAGTACTTC. Encoded protein: CSVEDRSGTYEQYF.

This clonotype was found once. The V and J genes are TRBV4-2 and TRBJ1-5; a possible D gene is TRBD1 (6 bases). CDR1 is LGHNA and CDR2 is YNFKEQ in the germline V gene. This CDR3 spans 16 amino acids. Trimming shortened V by 0 bases and J by 4 bases, and 13 bases separated the two germline ends. In DNA, the CDR3 is TGTGCCAGCAGCCAAGAAAAGGGACAAAGGAATCAGCCCCAGCATTTT. This encodes CASSQEKGQRNQPQHF.

This clonotype was detected ten times or more. The V call is TRBV13, the J call TRBJ1-5; TRBD1 aligns across 7 bases. Germline assignment: CDR1 PRHDT and CDR2 FYEKMQ (reference sequence). This CDR3 is 17 amino acids long. Trimming at V came to 4 bases and at J to 4 bases, leaving 13 bases not matched to a gene. The CDR3 sequence: CASSSRSAGGLNQPQHF. As DNA, the CDR3 is TGTGCCAGCAGCTCCCGAAGCGCAGGGGGTCTAAATCAGCCCCAGCATTTT.

This clonotype has only a few counts. The gene calls are TRBV29-1 and TRBJ1-5, with D possibly being TRBD1 (6 bases). Germline CDR1 and CDR2: SQVTM and ANQGSEA. The CDR3 loop spans 14 amino acids. V lost 4 bases and J lost 0, with 10 bases in between. In nucleotides, the CDR3 is TGCAGCGTTGGGGGGACAAATAGCAATCAGCCCCAGCATTTT. Protein sequence: CSVGGTNSNQPQHF.

This clonotype was seen many times. This chain uses TRBV6-2 or TRBV6-3 with TRBJ2-1, with 10 nucleotides matching TRBD2. Germline CDR1 and CDR2: MNHEY and SVGEGT. CDR3 length equals 16 residues. J was trimmed by 7 bases and V by 0 bases; bases with no gene match: 6. The CDR3, as DNA: TGTGCCAGCAGTTACTCGACCAGCGGGGGGGTAAATGAGCAGTTCTTC. It is translated as CASSYSTSGGVNEQFF.

This clonotype was seen at least ten times. The chain recombines TRBV7-2 with TRBJ2-5; 10 nucleotides agree with TRBD2. Germline CDR1 and CDR2: SGHTA and FQGNSA. The CDR3 is made up of 17 amino acids. V gave up 3 bases and J gave up 4 bases; unmatched junction bases: 11. The chain's CDR3 is CASSFPGLAGEGETQYF. The CDR3 coding sequence is TGTGCCAGCAGCTTTCCAGGTCTAGCGGGAGAAGGAGAGACCCAGTACTTC.

This clonotype was detected many times. The chain employs TRBV5-1 and TRBJ1-1; D is uncertain. This CDR3 has 16 residues. Per the germline V gene, CDR1 is SGHRS and CDR2 is YFSETQ. Trimming left V 0 bases short and J 3 bases short, with 15 bases between. CDR3 bases: TGCGCCAGCAGCTTGGAGGGTGGGGTACTCGACACTGAAGCTTTCTTT. This sequence encodes CASSLEGGVLDTEAFF.